This T cell receptor beta chain comes out of a study of CD8 T cells in ankylosing spondylitis (dated by TCRdb to the late 2010s). With regard to the full study: The study profiled T cell receptor beta repertoires in healthy donors and ankylosing spondylitis patients to find disease-linked TCR variants. The full study cohort comprised about 25 ankylosing spondylitis patients and some 100 healthy donors. Peripheral blood samples were taken, and synovial fluid was additionally collected from ankylosing spondylitis patients.

This clonotype was recorded a few times. The specificity of this receptor is unknown. Within one base of it there is no much larger clone, and no base qualities were kept. The CDR3 runs 16 residues from the cysteine to the phenylalanine. Left in the record is the CDR3 DNA by itself, 48 bases read in frame from the first base. The V and J ends are trimmed by 5 bases and 5 bases, leaving 19 bases between them. Broader findings and caveats from the paper: Some motif variants had previously been reported in the synovial fluid and blood of reactive arthritis patients, which suggests shared mechanisms of disease initiation. The disease-linked clones were reported as significantly enriched in matched synovial fluid samples from ankylosing spondylitis patients. A CD8+ phenotype was shown by the disease-linked clones, which were found at relatively low frequencies in peripheral blood. A TCR beta motif of 7 or 8 highly homologous amino acid variants appeared characteristic of blood from ankylosing spondylitis patients.

The reads were generated on an Illumina HiSeq 2500. Quantitative 5'-RACE with molecular barcodes was the method used to prepare the TCR beta libraries. Per the source publication's procedure: A new computational method, built on a probabilistic model of VDJ rearrangement, was used to identify disease-linked TCR variants. TCRdb reprocessing: public reads trimmed at Q25 with fastp, clones called with MiXCR, in-frame beta chains kept. For every CDR3 protein sequence, its rows merge into one entry that carries the most common genes and DNA. Clone size and V and J calls follow TCRdb, not the original study. In this sample the table shows about 96,000 distinct CDR3 sequences, roughly 8.8% of which occur a single time. The top ten hold roughly 5.5% of the sample.

The V and J genes are TRBV12-3 or TRBV12-4 and TRBJ2-1; possibly the D gene is TRBD1, per 8 matching bases. The origin of this receptor is a male donor with ankylosing spondylitis or in good health (not recorded which). Sample: blood, either unsorted or a sorted T cell fraction (not recorded which). The DNA is as follows: TGTGCCAGCAGTCGTAGGAGTACAGGGGGGGACAATGAGCAGTTCTTC. This is translated as CASSRRSTGGDNEQFF.